This T cell receptor beta chain was recovered during a study of shared clonotypes between healthy human individuals. The study, taken as a whole, reports: Generally, naive subsets came out with larger estimated richness than memory subsets. Shared clonotypes across all four donors exceeded non-shared ones in generation probability.

Replicate PCRs from sorted subsets contained approximately 200 ng DNA, which is around 30,000 T cell genomes. Sequencing was performed with immunoSEQ multiplex PCR; in TCRdb, only in-frame clones are kept and a portion is missing. The sample holds some 2,500,000 clones, 93% seen once. About this clone: No antigen is known for it.

Free of recent acute infections or vaccinations, the donors were healthy HIV-negative adults. V was pared by 5 bases and J by 2 bases, with 19 bases between. This CDR3 spans 15 amino acids. Per the germline V gene, CDR1 is GTSNPN and CDR2 is SVGIG (reference sequence). The chain links TRBV30 to TRBJ2-7, with a weak D call TRBD1 (5 bases). Input material: naive CD4+ T cells from PBMCs. Documented subset: CD45RA+ positively selected. This receptor was identified in a young man in good health. Some clones in this sample may be carry-over from other donors' samples. The CDR3 sequence: CAWRKGPSSTYEQYF. The CDR3 nucleotides read TGTGCCTGGCGAAAGGGGCCCTCGAGCACCTACGAGCAGTACTTC. The variable domain in full, with the rest retrieved from reference TRBV30 and TRBJ2-7, is SQTIHQWPATLVQPVGSPLSLECTVEGTSNPNLYWYRQAAGRGLQLLFYSVGIGQISSEVPQNLSASRPQDRQFILSSKKLLLSDSGFYLCAWRKGPSSTYEQYFGPGTRLTVT.